The next 14 T cell receptor beta chains were all read from a single sample in a study of blood T cell repertoires in COVID-19. The repertoire was sequenced with immunoSEQ multiplex PCR; TCRdb's copy has only in-frame clones and lacks some. The sample consists of 65,000 to 90,000 clones, approximately 92% of them appearing once. Sequencing used peripheral blood. The receptors here all came from a man older than 75 with acute or convalescent COVID-19.

The chain carries TRBV18 and TRBJ1-2, with 8 bases that match TRBD1. The germline CDR1 and CDR2 sequences are KGHSH and LQKENI. The CDR3 consists of 15 residues. The ends lost 5 bases at V and 4 bases at J; junction bases unmatched: 9. The CDR3 region is CASSSQGATVYGYTF. CDR3 coding DNA: TGTGCCAGCTCAAGTCAGGGGGCTACGGTCTATGGCTACACCTTC. The full variable domain, rest sourced from reference TRBV18 and TRBJ1-2, is NAGVMQNPRHLVRRRGQEARLRCSPMKGHSHVYWYRQLPEEGLKFMVYLQKENIIDESGMPKERFSAEFPKEGPSILRIQQVVRGDSAAYFCASSSQGATVYGYTFGSGTRLTVV.

J is TRBJ1-2 and V is TRBV12-3 or TRBV12-4, with 7 bases fitting TRBD1. This CDR3 is built from 13 residues. V trimming: 6 bases; J trimming: 6 bases; junction bases outside the gene matches: 7. The CDR3 DNA sequence: TGTGCCAGCAGACTGGGACAGTCGGATGGCTACACCTTC. It yields the protein CASRLGQSDGYTF.

CDR3 DNA sequence: TGTGCTAGTGGTTTATGGGGCAGGTTCTACGAGCAGTACTTC. As protein: CASGLWGRFYEQYF. The chain has TRBV12-5 and TRBJ2-7; possible D gene TRBD1, 5 bases. This CDR3 spans 14 amino acids. V was cut by 3 bases and J by 3 bases, with 12 bases left in between. CDR1 and CDR2 from the germline V gene are LGHNT and FRNRAP.

The J gene is TRBJ1-2, the V gene TRBV2; 8 nucleotides line up with TRBD1. V lost 6 bases to trimming and J lost 7 bases; unmatched junction nucleotides: 7. The CDR3 has 13 amino acids. Germline assignment: CDR1 SNHLY and CDR2 FYNNEI. In nucleotides, the CDR3 is TGTGCCAGCAGGCTCGACAGGGGTAGTGGCTACACCTTC. Its translation: CASRLDRGSGYTF.

The genes are TRBV23-1 and TRBJ1-1; D is possibly TRBD1 (5 bases). TRBV23-1 has ORF status, its function being uncertain. V shed 2 bases and J shed 0 bases, with 10 bases lying between them. This CDR3 spans 15 amino acids. CDR3 loop: CASSQGSGLNTEAFF. The CDR3 nucleotides read TGCGCCAGCAGTCAAGGGTCAGGGCTGAACACTGAAGCTTTCTTT.

The chain is built from TRBV5-1 and TRBJ2-3; 8 nucleotides align to TRBD2. Germline-derived CDR1 and CDR2 are SGHRS and YFSETQ. The CDR3 consists of 16 residues. V shed 0 bases, J shed 4 bases, and the junction held 7 bases outside the gene matches. In nucleotides, the CDR3 is TGCGCCAGCAGCTTGGCCGGGGGGGCTCTCCCAGATACGCAGTATTTT. It yields the protein CASSLAGGALPDTQYF. Using reference TRBV5-1 and TRBJ2-3 for the parts outside the CDR3, the full variable domain is KAGVTQTPRYLIKTRGQQVTLSCSPISGHRSVSWYQQTPGQGLQFLFEYFSETQRNKGNFPGRFSGRQFSNSRSEMNVSTLELGDSALYLCASSLAGGALPDTQYFGPGTRLTVL.

The rearrangement uses TRBV10-3 and TRBJ2-3, with D possibly matching TRBD2 (6 bases). Trimming removed 0 bases at V and 0 bases at J, with 10 bases between. The length of the CDR3 is 16 residues. Germline assignment: CDR1 ENHRY and CDR2 SYGVKD. CDR3 bases: TGTGCCATCAGTGAGTCGTGGGGGACTAGCACAGATACGCAGTATTTT. The encoded protein is CAISESWGTSTDTQYF.

The rearrangement joins TRBV7-9 to TRBJ2-3; 10 bases map to TRBD2. CDR3 size: 19 residues. The germline gives CDR1 SEHNR, CDR2 FQNEAQ (reference sequence). Germline trimming cut 1 base from V and 0 bases from J; bases unmatched to any gene: 10. In DNA form, the CDR3 reads TGTGCCAGCAGCTTAGGGAGCGGGGGGGACCTTTCTAGCACAGATACGCAGTATTTT. This encodes CASSLGSGGDLSSTDTQYF.

The chain links TRBV5-1 to TRBJ1-1; D may be TRBD1 (6 bases). Germline V CDR1 and CDR2: SGHRS, YFSETQ. CDR3 length equals 17 residues. Deletions cut 0 bases from V and 1 base from J, with 16 bases between. In DNA, the CDR3 is TGCGCCAGCAGCTTGGGAGGACAGCTACCACAGAACACTGAAGCTTTCTTT. This sequence encodes CASSLGGQLPQNTEAFF.

V is TRBV7-9 and J is TRBJ1-1; D perhaps matches TRBD1 (5 bases). Germline V lookup: CDR1 SEHNR, CDR2 FQNEAQ (reference sequence). CDR3 size: 13 residues. V shed 5 bases and J shed 2 bases, with 9 bases lying between them. The CDR3 DNA sequence: TGTGCCAGCAGCACCAGGGTAAACACTGAAGCTTTCTTT. Its translation is CASSTRVNTEAFF.

The V gene is TRBV28, the J gene TRBJ2-1, with a possible D match to TRBD1 (6 bases). Between the trimmed V and J ends, which lost 8 bases and 6 bases, there was a span of 11 bases. From germline, CDR1 is MDHEN and CDR2 SYDVKM. There are 12 residues in the CDR3. The CDR3 nucleotides read TGTGCCAGCCTTTCACAGGGCAATGAGCAGTTCTTC. This sequence encodes CASLSQGNEQFF.

The chain joins TRBV12-3 or TRBV12-4 to TRBJ1-2; unclear D gene. V was pared by 2 bases and J by 8 bases, with 6 bases between. This CDR3 region has 11 residues. Here the CDR3 reads CASSLTRGYTF. The CDR3 region has the DNA TGTGCCAGCAGTTTAACGAGAGGCTACACCTTC.

The chain recombines TRBV19 with TRBJ1-4; tentative D call: TRBD1 (6 bases). Per germline, CDR1 LNHDA and CDR2 SQIVND (reference sequence). V dropped 10 bases and J dropped 8 bases, with 20 bases sitting between them. The CDR3 is made up of 14 amino acids. CDR3 sequence (DNA): TGTGCCATCCACCCAGGGGTGACGGACGAAAAACTGTTTTTT. It translates to CAIHPGVTDEKLFF.

The sample holds one count of this clone. The chain is built from TRBV4-1 and TRBJ2-3; 9 bases agree with TRBD2. This CDR3 is built from 13 residues. The ends lost 6 bases at V and 3 bases at J; junction bases unmatched: 1. The germline V gene encodes CDR1 MGHRA and CDR2 YSYEKL. CDR3 sequence (DNA): TGCGCCAGCAGGCGGGAGGGTACAGATACGCAGTATTTT. It specifies CASRREGTDTQYF.